The 18 T cell receptor beta chains listed next were all sequenced from one sample in a study of CD8 T cells in Susac syndrome. The RNA, about 0.5 to 1 ug, was put through reverse transcription using random hexamers. Each CDR3 protein gets one entry after TCRdb re-called the immunoSEQ multiplex PCR reads with MiXCR. Among a few hundred thousand distinct CDR3 sequences listed, roughly 93% were seen once. The specimen was CD4+ T cells from PBMCs. The receptors stem from a human donor with multiple sclerosis.

The chain links TRBV12-3 or TRBV12-4 to TRBJ2-2; 9 positions match TRBD1. V trimming: 6 bases; J trimming: 5 bases; junction bases outside the gene matches: 4. The CDR3 has 14 residues. CDR3 sequence: CASRRTGATGELFF. The DNA for the CDR3 is TGTGCCAGCAGGAGGACAGGGGCGACCGGGGAGCTGTTTTTT.

This CDR3 reads CASSRTDGNYGYTF. The CDR3 coding sequence is TGCGCCAGCAGCCGGACGGACGGAAACTATGGCTACACCTTC. This chain connects TRBV5-1 to TRBJ1-2; D is undetermined. Looked up from germline, CDR1 is SGHRS and CDR2 is YFSETQ. This CDR3 has 14 residues. V was shortened by 4 bases and J by 2 bases, with 12 bases between the two germline ends.

The chain combines TRBV5-6 with TRBJ2-3; D tentatively reads TRBD1 or TRBD2 (5 bases each). The V end lost 0 bases, the J end lost 3 bases, and 8 bases lay between the germline ends. Germline lookup yields CDR1 SGHDT and CDR2 YYEEEE. The CDR3 loop spans 14 amino acids. CDR3 nucleotides: TGTGCCAGCAGCTTGGGGGACGGTACAGATACGCAGTATTTT. The encoded protein is CASSLGDGTDTQYF.

The gene calls are TRBV7-8 and TRBJ1-2; D unresolved. V was shortened by 0 bases and J by 4 bases, with 6 bases between the two germline ends. There are 13 residues in the CDR3. Germline V gene data show CDR1 as SGHVS and CDR2 as FQNEAQ. CDR3 DNA: TGTGCCAGCAGCTTAGCAGAGACCTATGGCTACACCTTC. Its translation is CASSLAETYGYTF.

The chain recombines TRBV6-5 with TRBJ1-6; 9 nucleotides agree with TRBD1. The CDR3 covers 15 residues. The J segment lost 18 bases and the V segment lost 6 bases, leaving 18 bases of the junction unmatched. Germline CDR1 reads MNHEY; CDR2 reads SVGAGI. The CDR3 protein is CASSPTRDRALRGHF. The CDR3 bases are TGTGCCAGCAGCCCTACCCGGGACAGGGCCCTGCGGGGCCACTTT.

In the case of this clonotype: One end of the junction is discordant with germline, which a read error may explain. The chain combines TRBV30 with TRBJ1-2; unclear D gene. The CDR3 is 12 residues long. Germline V gives CDR1 GTSNPN, CDR2 SVGIG (reference sequence). The CDR3 region is CAWSLDRYGYTF. The DNA of the CDR3 is TGCGCCTGGAGTTTAGATCGCTATGGCTACACCTTC.

The genes are TRBV29-1 and TRBJ1-2; D unclear. The V gene lost 7 bases and the J gene lost 2 bases, with 11 bases spanning the gap. CDR1 and CDR2 from the germline V gene are SQVTM and ANQGSEA. There are 12 residues in the CDR3. CDR3 DNA sequence: TGCAGCGGTGAGCTGGGGAACTATGGCTACACCTTC. It codes for CSGELGNYGYTF.

This clonotype appeared a single time. The chain couples TRBV25-1 to TRBJ1-5; TRBD1 agrees at 8 bases. V trimming: 3 bases; J trimming: 8 bases; junction bases outside the gene matches: 6. Germline V lookup: CDR1 MGHDK, CDR2 SYGVNS. The CDR3 totals 14 residues. CDR3 sequence: CASSDRGQEKPQHF. CDR3 DNA: TGTGCCAGCAGTGACAGGGGGCAAGAGAAGCCCCAGCATTTT. Based on the CDR3 plus reference TRBV25-1 and TRBJ1-5, the full variable domain is EADIYQTPRYLVIGTGKKITLECSQTMGHDKMYWYQQDPGMELHLIHYSYGVNSTEKGDLSSESTVSRIRTEHFPLTLESARPSHTSQYLCASSDRGQEKPQHFGDGTRLSIL.

The chain joins TRBV30 to TRBJ2-2; D gene ambiguous. This CDR3 contains 15 residues. Germline V lookup: CDR1 GTSNPN, CDR2 SVGIG (reference sequence). Trimming took 8 bases from V and 3 from J, leaving 19 bases between them. The CDR3 sequence: CAGASRSRDTGELFF. The CDR3 nucleotides read TGTGCCGGAGCCAGCAGGAGTAGAGACACCGGGGAGCTGTTTTTT.

The CDR3 coding sequence is TGCAGTGCTAGCCCACCCTCGAGGGCAGAGACCCAGTACTTC. This sequence encodes CSASPPSRAETQYF. This chain connects TRBV20-1 to TRBJ2-5; weak D call: TRBD2 (5 bases). V was clipped by 3 bases and J by 4 bases, with 15 bases between them. The CDR3 totals 14 residues. Germline values: CDR1 DFQATT, CDR2 SNEGSKA (reference sequence).

This rearrangement joins TRBV2 to TRBJ2-2; 8 bases line up with TRBD2. Germline assignment: CDR1 SNHLY and CDR2 FYNNEI. The junction had 11 bases not matched to a gene; V was cut back by 6 bases and J by 8 bases. The CDR3 sequence is 15 residues long. CDR3 region: CASSVRVAGLGELFF. The CDR3 DNA follows: TGTGCCAGCAGCGTGAGGGTAGCGGGATTGGGGGAGCTGTTTTTT.

Written as DNA, the CDR3 is TGTGCCAGCAGTCACTCCCCAAGGGCCAACGTCCTGACTTTC. This codes for CASSHSPRANVLTF. V and J are TRBV2 and TRBJ2-6, with no clear D. The CDR3 length is 14 residues. V was clipped by 5 bases and J by 5 bases, with 10 bases between them. CDR1 is SNHLY and CDR2 is FYNNEI in the germline V gene. Looking up the rest from reference TRBV2 and TRBJ2-6 gives the full variable domain: EPEVTQTPSHQVTQMGQEVILRCVPISNHLYFYWYRQILGQKVEFLVSFYNNEISEKSEIFDDQFSVERPDGSNFTLKIRSTKLEDSAMYFCASSHSPRANVLTFGAGSRLTVL.

The CDR3 sequence: CASSLLLDGKNIQYF. The CDR3 nucleotides are TGTGCCAGCAGTCTCCTCCTCGACGGCAAAAACATTCAGTACTTC. This chain connects TRBV5-6 to TRBJ2-4; unclear D gene. Germline V CDR1 and CDR2: SGHDT, YYEEEE. With 5 bases removed from V and 3 bases from J, the gap between germline ends came to 15 bases. The CDR3 sequence is 15 residues long.

V is TRBV6-1 and J is TRBJ2-7; no clear D. The CDR3 has 12 amino acids. Germline V gene data show CDR1 as MNHNS and CDR2 as SASEGT. V lost 8 bases and J lost 1, with 9 bases in between. CDR3 amino acids: CASGQSSYEQYF. CDR3 DNA: TGTGCCAGCGGTCAGAGTTCCTACGAGCAGTACTTC.

The J gene is TRBJ2-7, the V gene TRBV10-3; 9 positions agree with TRBD2. Trimming took 4 bases from V and 5 from J; bases not matched to a gene: 6. The CDR3 runs to 14 residues. Germline CDR1 ENHRY, CDR2 SYGVKD. The CDR3 DNA follows: TGTGCCATCAGTGGGGTCCCTAGCGGGAACGAGCAGTACGTC. Its translation: CAISGVPSGNEQYV.

This chain links TRBV28 with TRBJ2-2, with a weak D call TRBD1 (7 bases). The CDR3 covers 15 residues. Trimming stripped 5 bases from V and 8 bases from J, with 18 bases between. The V gene's germline CDR1 is MDHEN and CDR2 SYDVKM. CDR3 coding DNA: TGTGCCAGCAGTCTCAGGGGGGCCCCGGGAGGGGAGCTGTTTTTT. Its translation is CASSLRGAPGGELFF.

This chain connects TRBV29-1 to TRBJ1-2, with D tentatively TRBD1 (5 bases). Germline CDR1 reads SQVTM; CDR2 reads ANQGSEA. V was clipped by 1 base and J by 9 bases, with 12 bases between them. The length of the CDR3 is 12 residues. This CDR3 reads CSVEVVGGSYTF. As DNA, the CDR3 is TGCAGCGTTGAAGTGGTTGGGGGGAGCTACACCTTC.

This clonotype showed up just once. V gene TRBV2 combines with J gene TRBJ2-1; TRBD2 matches 7 bases. This CDR3 region has 13 residues. Trimming took 7 bases from V and 9 from J; bases not matched to a gene: 9. The V gene's germline CDR1 is SNHLY and CDR2 FYNNEI. The CDR3 DNA sequence: TGTGCCAGCACTCGGGGCGGGAGCCTTGAGCAGTTCTTC. Its translation: CASTRGGSLEQFF. Full variable domain (remainder filled in from reference TRBV2 and TRBJ2-1): EPEVTQTPSHQVTQMGQEVILRCVPISNHLYFYWYRQILGQKVEFLVSFYNNEISEKSEIFDDQFSVERPDGSNFTLKIRSTKLEDSAMYFCASTRGGSLEQFFGPGTRLTVL.